One and the same sample provided the 7 T cell receptor beta chains below, sequenced in a study of regulatory T cells in long-lasting Graves disease. Investigators prepared the TCR beta libraries by applying iRepertoire HTBI primers and Arm-PCR of CDR3 regions. In TCRdb, the multiplex PCR reads were re-called with MiXCR into one record per CDR3 protein. Of 350,000 to 400,000 distinct CDR3 sequences in the sample, around 16% were seen once. The time point here: newly diagnosed GD, antithyroid drugs for less than 3 months. RNA isolated from PBMCs was used to make the TCR library. Specimen: peripheral blood mononuclear cells (PBMCs), collected at new diagnosis, from a patient treated with antithyroid drugs. These receptor sequences come from a female donor with Graves disease.

The chain links TRBV5-4 to TRBJ1-2, with D uncertain. CDR1 is SGHNT and CDR2 is YYREEE in the germline V gene (reference sequence). With 5 bases removed from V and 3 bases from J, the gap between germline ends came to 11 bases. This CDR3 comprises 13 residues. The DNA of the CDR3 is TGTGCCAGCAGTACGGACGGCCACTATGGCTACACCTTC. It translates to CASSTDGHYGYTF.

This clonotype was recorded many times. This rearrangement joins TRBV20-1 to TRBJ2-5, with 10 bases matching TRBD2. Germline trimming cut 8 bases from V and 2 bases from J; bases unmatched to any gene: 14. Germline values: CDR1 DFQATT, CDR2 SNEGSKA (reference sequence). The CDR3 covers 16 residues. CDR3 DNA sequence: TGCAGTCCCAAGCGGGAGGGCCGGAACCGACAAGAGACCCAGTACTTC. As protein: CSPKREGRNRQETQYF.

Ten or more counts support this clonotype. The CDR3 sequence is CASSPRGAGGWDTQYF. DNA for the CDR3: TGTGCCAGCAGCCCCCGAGGGGCTGGCGGGTGGGATACGCAGTATTTT. This chain links TRBV7-3 with TRBJ2-3, with D perhaps matching TRBD1 or TRBD2 (5 bases each). The CDR3 is 16 amino acids. CDR1 is SGHTA, CDR2 FQGTGA, per germline. V was shortened by 5 bases and J by 6 bases, with 21 bases between the two germline ends.

This clonotype was seen a few times. Being one base from a much bigger clone, this may be a read error. The V gene is TRBV3-1, the J gene TRBJ1-2, with unresolved D. CDR3 length: 12 residues. Trimming left V 0 bases short and J 9 bases short, with 8 bases between. From germline, CDR1 is LGHDT and CDR2 YNNKEL (reference sequence). CDR3 nucleotides: TGTGCCAGCAGCCAAGATCGGCTGAGCTACACCTTC. Translating gives CASSQDRLSYTF.

The chain combines TRBV12-3 or TRBV12-4 with TRBJ2-7; D may be TRBD1 or TRBD2 (5 bases each). This CDR3 spans 15 amino acids. The germline V and J ends were trimmed by 5 bases and 0 bases, with 14 bases remaining between them. CDR3 coding DNA: TGTGCCAGCAGTCCCAGGGACCTGGGCTCCTACGAGCAGTACTTC. Protein product: CASSPRDLGSYEQYF.

This chain joins TRBV13 and TRBJ2-7; 8 positions match TRBD1. V trimming: 8 bases; J trimming: 3 bases; junction bases outside the gene matches: 6. CDR3 length: 13 amino acids. The germline V gene encodes CDR1 PRHDT and CDR2 FYEKMQ (reference sequence). The CDR3 DNA sequence: TGTGCCAGCTCCTCGGGACAGGTCTACGAGCAGTACTTC. Its translation is CASSSGQVYEQYF.

This clonotype has ten or more counts. The chain employs TRBV30 and TRBJ2-1; D unresolved. The CDR3 is 13 amino acids. Germline V CDR1 and CDR2: GTSNPN, SVGIG (reference sequence). Between the trimmed V and J ends, which lost 8 bases and 0 bases, there was a span of 11 bases. DNA for the CDR3: TGTGCCCACCTTGCGAGCTCCTACAATGAGCAGTTCTTC. Translating gives CAHLASSYNEQFF. Looking up the rest from reference TRBV30 and TRBJ2-1 gives the full variable domain: SQTIHQWPATLVQPVGSPLSLECTVEGTSNPNLYWYRQAAGRGLQLLFYSVGIGQISSEVPQNLSASRPQDRQFILSSKKLLLSDSGFYLCAHLASSYNEQFFGPGTRLTVL.